Below are 21 T cell receptor beta chains sequenced from a single sample in a study of Graves' ophthalmopathy and Graves' hyperthyroidism. Researchers took RNA transcripts and amplified TCR beta CDR3 regions from them. RT-PCR was first run with HTBI primers, then multiplex PCR in a second round. In TCRdb, the multiplex PCR reads were re-called with MiXCR into one record per CDR3 protein. The data show 740,000 or so distinct CDR3 sequences, with roughly two fifths seen just once and approximately 46% held by the top ten. Sequenced input: peripheral blood. The receptors come from an adult man with Graves' ophthalmopathy.

This rearrangement joins TRBV20-1 to TRBJ2-7, with 7 bases aligning to TRBD1. Germline V gives CDR1 DFQATT, CDR2 SNEGSKA (reference sequence). The CDR3 has 14 amino acids. J gave up 3 bases and V 1 base, and 6 bases lay outside the gene matches. The CDR3 nucleotides are TGCAGTGCTAGAGGAGACAGGGTGAACTACGAGCAGTACTTC. This gives the protein CSARGDRVNYEQYF.

To note about this clonotype: Being one base from a much bigger clone, this may be a read error. The CDR3 does not end in the conserved phenylalanine or tryptophan, so this is likely a read error. CDR3 nucleotide sequence: TGTGCCAGCAGTTCACAGGGATTGAGTGGCTACACCCTC. Its translation: CASSSQGLSGYTL. The chain recombines TRBV6-1 with TRBJ1-2; possible D gene TRBD1, 6 bases. The V gene lost 5 bases and the J gene lost 7 bases, with 14 bases spanning the gap. Per the germline V gene, CDR1 is MNHNS and CDR2 is SASEGT. The CDR3 consists of 13 residues.

The table lists this clonotype with many counts. The V call is TRBV19, the J call TRBJ2-5; D gene ambiguous. In germline, CDR1 is LNHDA, CDR2 SQIVND (reference sequence). CDR3 length: 12 residues. The V end was cut by 6 bases, the J end by 7 bases, with 12 bases between. CDR3 in amino acids: CASSPDGRTQYF. The CDR3 region has the DNA TGTGCCAGTAGCCCCGACGGACGGACCCAGTACTTC. Filled out from reference TRBV19 and TRBJ2-5, the complete variable domain reads DGGITQSPKYLFRKEGQNVTLSCEQNLNHDAMYWYRQDPGQGLRLIYYSQIVNDFQKGDIAEGYSVSREKKESFPLTVTSAQKNPTAFYLCASSPDGRTQYFGPGTRLLVL.

The CDR3 DNA follows: TGTGCCAGCAGCACCGGACAGGGGGGTCCGAACACTGAAGCTTTCTTT. This encodes CASSTGQGGPNTEAFF. This sequence joins TRBV12-3 or TRBV12-4 and TRBJ1-1; 10 nucleotides align to TRBD1. This CDR3 is built from 16 residues. V was clipped by 6 bases and J by 1 base; unmatched bases: 8.

The chain joins TRBV12-3 or TRBV12-4 to TRBJ1-4; no reliable D call. The CDR3 consists of 13 residues. V was pared by 1 base and J by 13 bases, with 13 bases between. The CDR3 DNA reads as TGTGCCAGCAGTTTAGGTTTGGGGTATAGACTGTTTTTT. It encodes CASSLGLGYRLFF.

The rearrangement uses TRBV29-1 and TRBJ1-4; D might be TRBD1 (6 bases). V lost 3 bases and J 7 bases, leaving 15 bases between the germline ends. The CDR3 covers 14 residues. The V gene's germline CDR1 is SQVTM and CDR2 ANQGSEA. This CDR3 reads CSVEGGRGTEKLFF. The CDR3 DNA follows: TGCAGCGTTGAGGGGGGCAGGGGCACTGAAAAACTGTTTTTT.

The J gene is TRBJ1-4, the V gene TRBV12-3 or TRBV12-4, with TRBD1 matching over 7 bases. This CDR3 is 14 amino acids long. The junction had 9 bases not matched to a gene; V was cut back by 6 bases and J by 8 bases. The CDR3 spells CASRVTGRDEKLFF. The DNA of the CDR3 is TGTGCCAGCAGGGTGACAGGGCGGGACGAAAAACTGTTTTTT.

The table lists this clonotype with a few counts. V gene TRBV20-1 combines with J gene TRBJ1-5; the D is unclear. The V gene lost 3 bases and the J gene lost 2 bases, with 8 bases spanning the gap. The CDR3 contains 13 residues. Germline CDR1 reads DFQATT; CDR2 reads SNEGSKA (reference sequence). CDR3 bases: TGCAGTGCTAGTCAGCAGGGCAATCAGCCCCAGCATTTT. Amino acids: CSASQQGNQPQHF.

Many counts were recorded for this clonotype. The V call is TRBV2, the J call TRBJ2-7; possibly TRBD1 for D (6 bases). Per the germline V gene, CDR1 is SNHLY and CDR2 is FYNNEI. The CDR3 sequence is 14 residues long. The V gene lost 2 bases and the J gene lost 5 bases, with 13 bases spanning the gap. The CDR3 DNA reads TGTGCCAGCAGTGAATTCATAGCAGGGGACGAGCAGTACTTC. Its translation is CASSEFIAGDEQYF.

This clonotype occurred a few times. CDR3 amino acids: CASSGLAGGQSSYEQYF. The CDR3 nucleotides are TGTGCCAGCAGTGGACTAGCGGGAGGCCAGAGCTCCTACGAGCAGTACTTC. The chain employs TRBV2 and TRBJ2-7; 13 nucleotides line up with TRBD2. The CDR3 loop spans 17 amino acids. The germline gives CDR1 SNHLY, CDR2 FYNNEI. V dropped 4 bases and J dropped 0; count of bases not matched to a gene: 6.

This clonotype was recorded many times. Here the CDR3 reads CASSSGDHRYEQYF. The CDR3 DNA sequence: TGTGCCAGCAGCTCCGGGGACCACCGGTACGAGCAGTACTTC. The chain joins TRBV2 to TRBJ2-7; perhaps D is TRBD1 or TRBD2 (5 bases each). The CDR3 extends over 14 amino acids. The V gene's germline CDR1 is SNHLY and CDR2 FYNNEI. V was cut by 6 bases and J by 4 bases, with 16 bases left in between.

Notes on this clonotype: A single base separates this from a much larger clone, so it may be a read error. This chain links TRBV29-1 with TRBJ2-7, with TRBD2 identical over 7 bases. V shed 2 bases and J 6 bases; nucleotides not matched to a gene: 7. The CDR3 spans 13 residues. CDR1 SQVTM and CDR2 ANQGSEA come from the germline V gene. DNA for the CDR3: TGCAGCGTTGAACAGGGAGCTAGCGGCGAGCAGTACTTC. Its protein is CSVEQGASGEQYF.

The rearrangement links TRBV4-1 to TRBJ1-5; D remains unclear. Germline V gene data show CDR1 as MGHRA and CDR2 as YSYEKL. The CDR3 extends over 15 amino acids. V was clipped by 4 bases and J by 4 bases, with 14 bases between them. The DNA for the CDR3 is TGCGCCAGCAGCCGTACGGTGGACCCGAATCAGCCCCAGCATTTT. Protein product: CASSRTVDPNQPQHF.

This clonotype was found a few times. Mismatch with germline at one junction end may stem from a read error. J is TRBJ1-3 and V is TRBV7-9; D call uncertain. CDR1 is SEHNR, CDR2 FQNEAQ, per germline (reference sequence). The CDR3 loop spans 15 amino acids. The DNA of the CDR3 is TGCGCCAGCAGCCAAGAACGGACGCGGGGAAACACCATATATTTT. Its protein product is CASSQERTRGNTIYF.

There are a few counts of this clonotype. Sequence at one end of the junction differs from germline and may be a read error. The V call is TRBV7-7, the J call TRBJ1-4; 9 nucleotides match TRBD1. This CDR3 is built from 14 residues. CDR1 and CDR2 (germline): SSHAT, FNYEAQ (reference sequence). The CDR3 nucleotides are TGTGCTAGCAACCCGACAGGGGGGGGTGAAAAACTGTTTTTT. Protein product: CASNPTGGGEKLFF.

The J gene is TRBJ2-7, the V gene TRBV7-9; possible D gene TRBD1, 6 bases. The CDR3 sequence is 14 residues long. V lost 3 bases to trimming and J lost 8 bases, with 17 bases between them. CDR1 and CDR2 from the germline V gene are SEHNR and FQNEAQ (reference sequence). The CDR3 DNA follows: TGTGCCAGCAGCTTGGGGGCAGGGTCTCTCAAGCAGTACTTC. Protein sequence: CASSLGAGSLKQYF.

The J gene is TRBJ1-4, the V gene TRBV29-1; D is ambiguous. CDR1 SQVTM and CDR2 ANQGSEA come from the germline V gene. There are 13 residues in the CDR3. Trimming left V 3 bases short and J 0 bases short, with 5 bases between. The CDR3 spells CSVEAATNEKLFF. The CDR3 DNA sequence: TGCAGCGTTGAGGCAGCAACTAATGAAAAACTGTTTTTT.

The sample holds a few counts of this clonotype. The V and J genes are TRBV20-1 and TRBJ1-5, with D maybe TRBD1 (5 bases). The germline V gene encodes CDR1 DFQATT and CDR2 SNEGSKA (reference sequence). The germline V and J ends were trimmed by 0 bases and 8 bases, with 11 bases remaining between them. This CDR3 contains 13 residues. CDR3 region: CSARDREYEPQHF. CDR3 coding DNA: TGCAGTGCTAGAGACAGGGAATATGAGCCCCAGCATTTT.

Many counts were recorded for this clonotype. The rearrangement joins TRBV6-4 to TRBJ1-2; no firm D call. CDR3 size: 13 residues. V was shortened by 2 bases and J by 7 bases, with 11 bases between the two germline ends. Germline lookup yields CDR1 MRHNA and CDR2 SNTAGT. CDR3 nucleotides: TGTGCCAGCAGTGACAGTACGGGAGCTGGCTACACCTTC. It specifies CASSDSTGAGYTF.

The chain links TRBV10-2 to TRBJ2-5; weak D call: TRBD1 (6 bases). Germline loops: CDR1 WSHSY, CDR2 SAAADI. This CDR3 contains 15 residues. Deletions cut 7 bases from V and 2 bases from J, with 17 bases between. This CDR3 reads CASNPQDSQQETQYF. CDR3 nucleotides: TGCGCCAGCAACCCTCAGGACAGCCAACAAGAGACCCAGTACTTC.

On this clonotype: An end of the junction differs from the germline gene, which may be a read error. The chain recombines TRBV25-1 with TRBJ1-6; possibly TRBD1 for D (5 bases). CDR1 is MGHDK and CDR2 is SYGVNS in the germline V gene. CDR3 size: 14 residues. CDR3 sequence: CTSRRGLDGSPLHF. For the CDR3, the DNA is TGTACCAGCAGGAGGGGCCTAGACGGTTCACCCCTCCACTTT.